The clone carrying this T cell receptor (beta chain) was recorded many times. The antigen remains undetermined. V was shortened by 4 bases and J by 5 bases, with 9 bases between the two germline ends. In germline, CDR1 is SEHNR, CDR2 FQNEAQ (reference sequence). The CDR3 loop spans 13 amino acids. The sample originates from a study of CD8 T cells in ankylosing spondylitis. Overall study results and limits: Earlier authors reported some of these motif variants in reactive arthritis synovial fluid and blood. In ankylosing spondylitis patients, matched synovial fluid reportedly showed significant enrichment of disease-linked clones.

TCR beta libraries were made by quantitative 5'-RACE with molecular barcodes. One entry per CDR3 protein results from TCRdb running MiXCR on the 5' RACE reads. This sample carries roughly 170,000 distinct CDR3 sequences, 9.8% of them seen once, and the ten largest clones take about 16%. The sequence was obtained from a female donor with ankylosing spondylitis or in good health (not recorded which). V gene TRBV7-9 combines with J gene TRBJ1-5; D call uncertain. Input material: blood, either unsorted or a sorted T cell fraction (not recorded which). In DNA, the CDR3 is TGTGCCAGCAGCTCGGCCCCATATCAGCCCCAGCATTTT. It translates to CASSSAPYQPQHF.